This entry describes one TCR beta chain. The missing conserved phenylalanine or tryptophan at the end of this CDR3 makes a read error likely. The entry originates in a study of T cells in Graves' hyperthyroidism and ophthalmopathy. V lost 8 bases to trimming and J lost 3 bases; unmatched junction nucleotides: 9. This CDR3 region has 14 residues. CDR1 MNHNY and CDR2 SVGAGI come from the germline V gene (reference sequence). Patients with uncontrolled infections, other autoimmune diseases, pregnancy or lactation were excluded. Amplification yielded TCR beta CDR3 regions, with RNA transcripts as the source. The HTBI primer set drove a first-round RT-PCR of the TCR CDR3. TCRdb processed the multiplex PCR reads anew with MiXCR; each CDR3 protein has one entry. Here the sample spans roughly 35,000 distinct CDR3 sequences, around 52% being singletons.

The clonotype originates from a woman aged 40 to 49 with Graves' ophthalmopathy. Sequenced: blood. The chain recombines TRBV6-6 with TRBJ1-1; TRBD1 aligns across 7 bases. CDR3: CASLADRYYTEAFV. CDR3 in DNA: TGTGCCAGCTTAGCGGACAGGTATTACACTGAAGCTTTCGTT.